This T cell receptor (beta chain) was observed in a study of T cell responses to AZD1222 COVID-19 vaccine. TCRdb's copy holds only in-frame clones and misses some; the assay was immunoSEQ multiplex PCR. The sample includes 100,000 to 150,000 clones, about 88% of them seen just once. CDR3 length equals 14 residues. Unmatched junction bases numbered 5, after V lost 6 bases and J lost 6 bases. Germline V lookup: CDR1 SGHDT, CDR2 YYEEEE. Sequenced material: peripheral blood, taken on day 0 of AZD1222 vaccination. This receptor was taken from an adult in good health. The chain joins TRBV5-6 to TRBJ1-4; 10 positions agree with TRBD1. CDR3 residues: CASTVGTGDEKLFF. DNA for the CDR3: TGTGCCAGCACCGTAGGGACAGGGGATGAAAAACTGTTTTTT.